This TCR beta chain is drawn from a study of blood T cell repertoires in COVID-19. Study information: Donors in the United States, Italy and Spain gave samples during acute or convalescent COVID-19. T cells, B-cell-depleted T cells, or PBMCs supplied cDNA or gDNA.

The germline V gene encodes CDR1 MDHEN and CDR2 SYDVKM. J gave up 5 bases and V 6 bases, and 16 bases lay outside the gene matches. This CDR3 has 16 residues. Source study methods: Cell counts per sample came from amplifying reference gene primers. Repertoires were generated with immunoSEQ multiplex PCR, while TCRdb's copy carries only in-frame clones and drops some. V, J and clone size are taken as reported in that table, and D and trimming were inferred from the DNA itself. The sample has about 190,000 clones; around 85% are singletons. The rearrangement joins TRBV28 to TRBJ2-7, with 7 bases that match TRBD2. This sequence was found in a man aged 25 to 45 with acute or convalescent COVID-19. The sequencing sample was made of peripheral blood. CDR3 nucleotides: TGTGCCAGCAGCTCTCCTGGCGGGGGAGCCTGGAACGAGCAGTACTTC. This codes for CASSSPGGGAWNEQYF.